The 6 T cell receptor beta chains in this list originate from one sample, sequenced in a study of identical twins. TCRdb reanalysed the 5' RACE reads using MiXCR and keeps one entry per CDR3 protein. The table includes under 400,000 distinct CDR3 sequences, 9% to 10% detected once. Specimen: naive T cells sorted from blood. Source of these receptors: a woman aged 50 to 60 in good health.

The V and J genes are TRBV24-1 and TRBJ2-3, with D perhaps matching TRBD1 (5 bases). Germline loops: CDR1 KGHDR, CDR2 SFDVKD. Trimming took 5 bases from V and 6 from J, leaving 14 bases between them. This CDR3 contains 14 residues. CDR3: CATSGARGLDTQYF. The CDR3 nucleotides are TGTGCCACCAGTGGCGCAAGGGGCTTGGATACGCAGTATTTT.

V gene TRBV12-3 or TRBV12-4 combines with J gene TRBJ2-3; TRBD1 agrees at 7 bases. This CDR3 is built from 14 residues. The J segment lost 4 bases and the V segment lost 7 bases, leaving 8 bases of the junction unmatched. CDR3 nucleotides: TGTGCCAGCACTTTGTGGCAGGGGGCAGATACGCAGTATTTT. It translates to CASTLWQGADTQYF.

This clonotype was detected many times. The rearrangement uses TRBV5-6 and TRBJ1-1; the D gene is possibly TRBD1 (5 bases). V lost 0 bases and J lost 9, with 9 bases in between. The CDR3 is made up of 12 amino acids. Germline CDR1 and CDR2: SGHDT and YYEEEE. The CDR3 here is CASSLVWGKAFF. CDR3 nucleotides: TGTGCCAGCAGCTTGGTCTGGGGGAAAGCTTTCTTT.

This clonotype was counted a few times. J is TRBJ2-7 and V is TRBV15; TRBD2 is a possible D gene (6 bases). Deletions cut 3 bases from V and 7 bases from J, with 13 bases between. This CDR3 region has 13 residues. Looked up from germline, CDR1 is LNHNV and CDR2 is YYDKDF (reference sequence). The CDR3 reads CATSRRHREEQYV. Written as DNA, the CDR3 is TGTGCCACCAGCAGGCGTCACCGGGAGGAGCAGTACGTC.

This clonotype was recorded a few times. The rearrangement links TRBV20-1 to TRBJ2-5; a weak D match, TRBD2 (5 bases). Germline-derived CDR1 and CDR2 are DFQATT and SNEGSKA (reference sequence). Trimming left V 0 bases short and J 2 bases short, with 13 bases between. The CDR3 runs 15 residues. CDR3 nucleotides: TGCAGTGCTAGAGATGCCGGGAAACCGCAAGAGACCCAGTACTTC. Translation: CSARDAGKPQETQYF.

This clonotype was observed at least ten times. V and J are TRBV5-1 and TRBJ2-1; TRBD2 aligns across 9 bases. This CDR3 region has 17 residues. V gave up 3 bases and J gave up 0 bases; unmatched junction bases: 7. Germline V CDR1 and CDR2: SGHRS, YFSETQ. CDR3 residues: CASSSRAGGPSYNEQFF. CDR3 nucleotide sequence: TGCGCCAGCAGCTCCCGGGCGGGAGGGCCCTCCTACAATGAGCAGTTCTTC.